A single sample is the source of the 8 T cell receptor beta chains below, sequenced in a study of blood T cell repertoires in COVID-19. TCRdb's copy holds only in-frame clones and misses some; the assay was immunoSEQ multiplex PCR. The sample contains about 310,000 clones, 80% to 90% of which appear only once. What was sequenced was peripheral blood. The receptors derive from a man aged 50 or older with active or convalescent COVID-19.

The gene calls are TRBV10-3 and TRBJ2-5; 11 positions agree with TRBD2. Germline V gene data show CDR1 as ENHRY and CDR2 as SYGVKD. V lost 6 bases and J lost 5; bases outside the gene matches: 8. The CDR3 is 15 residues long. CDR3 bases: TGTGCCATCAGAAAGGGACTAGCGGACGGGGAGACCCAGTACTTC. Residues: CAIRKGLADGETQYF.

The chain joins TRBV10-3 to TRBJ2-1; TRBD2 agrees at 9 bases. With 6 bases clipped from V and 2 bases from J, the junction kept 11 bases outside the gene matches. This CDR3 has 17 amino acids. Germline V gene lookup returns CDR1 ENHRY and CDR2 SYGVKD. The CDR3 coding sequence is TGTGCCATCAGCATTAATAGCGGGAGAGGGACCTACAATGAGCAGTTCTTC. Translated: CAISINSGRGTYNEQFF.

Only a few counts were recorded for this clone. The chain carries TRBV6-1 and TRBJ2-6; 12 bases are a match to TRBD1. From germline, CDR1 is MNHNS and CDR2 SASEGT. The CDR3 contains 17 residues. V was clipped by 4 bases and J by 3 bases; unmatched bases: 4. The CDR3 sequence: CASSGRDRGLGANVLTF. In DNA form, the CDR3 reads TGTGCCAGCAGTGGCCGGGACAGGGGGCTTGGGGCCAACGTCCTGACTTTC.

The chain carries TRBV3-1 (or the pseudogene TRBV3-2) and TRBJ1-1; tentatively, D is TRBD1 (6 bases). The germline V and J ends were trimmed by 1 base and 7 bases, with 10 bases remaining between them. The CDR3 covers 13 residues. Germline V gene data show CDR1 as LGHDT and CDR2 as YNNKEL (reference sequence). The CDR3 sequence: CASSQGDRSEAFF. Here the CDR3 DNA reads TGTGCCAGCAGCCAAGGAGACAGGAGTGAAGCTTTCTTT.

V and J are TRBV7-9 and TRBJ2-1, with D possibly TRBD2 on 5 matching bases. The CDR3 extends over 13 amino acids. CDR1 is SEHNR and CDR2 is FQNEAQ in the germline V gene (reference sequence). The V end lost 6 bases, the J end lost 8 bases, and 14 bases lay between the germline ends. CDR3 sequence reads: CASRTRDGDEQFF. Written as DNA, the CDR3 is TGTGCCAGCAGGACCCGCGACGGGGATGAGCAGTTCTTC.

The V gene is TRBV3-1 (or the pseudogene TRBV3-2), the J gene TRBJ2-3; 7 nucleotides agree with TRBD2. Trimming at V came to 2 bases and at J to 3 bases, leaving 5 bases not matched to a gene. The CDR3 spans 15 residues. Germline V gene lookup returns CDR1 LGHDT and CDR2 YNNKEL (reference sequence). The CDR3 sequence is CASSQLGGGTDTQYF. CDR3 nucleotides: TGTGCCAGCAGCCAATTGGGGGGGGGTACAGATACGCAGTATTTT.

About this clone: An end of the junction differs from the germline gene, which may be a read error. The chain links TRBV7-7 to TRBJ2-1, with D perhaps TRBD2 (5 bases). Germline V gene data show CDR1 as SSHAT and CDR2 as FNYEAQ (reference sequence). CDR3 length: 15 amino acids. CDR3 amino acids: CASSPHEGNNNEQFF. Here the CDR3 DNA reads TGTGCTAGCAGCCCCCACGAGGGAAACAACAATGAGCAGTTCTTC.

The J gene is TRBJ1-1, the V gene TRBV3-1 (or the pseudogene TRBV3-2); D is ambiguous. Per germline, CDR1 LGHDT and CDR2 YNNKEL (reference sequence). Trimming removed 6 bases from V and 3 bases from J, with 14 bases in between. This CDR3 is 14 amino acids long. This CDR3 reads CASSGSDRDTEAFF. CDR3 in DNA: TGTGCCAGCAGTGGCTCAGACCGGGACACTGAAGCTTTCTTT.